The source of this T cell receptor beta chain is a study of CD8+ T cells in alopecia areata. This clone was recorded once. As for treatment: oral pan-JAK inhibitor, 5-10 mg twice daily. RNA, once extracted, was reverse transcribed into cDNA for use as the sequencing template. Profiling relied on immunoSEQ multiplex PCR, and the TCRdb table lists in-frame clones only, not all of them. The sample lists just under 65,000 clones; approximately 44% were seen once. The CDR3 is 15 residues long. Trimming shortened V by 5 bases and J by 4 bases, and 17 bases separated the two germline ends. Per germline, CDR1 GTSNPN and CDR2 SVGIG (reference sequence).

Here the sequenced sample was CD8+ T cells sorted from blood, taken around week 36, from a patient treated with tofacitinib. This chain uses TRBV30 with TRBJ2-2; D remains ambiguous. The source of this sequence is a human donor with alopecia areata. The CDR3 reads CAWARDGWGTGELFF. Written as DNA, the CDR3 is TGTGCCTGGGCCCGTGATGGGTGGGGCACCGGGGAGCTGTTTTTT.